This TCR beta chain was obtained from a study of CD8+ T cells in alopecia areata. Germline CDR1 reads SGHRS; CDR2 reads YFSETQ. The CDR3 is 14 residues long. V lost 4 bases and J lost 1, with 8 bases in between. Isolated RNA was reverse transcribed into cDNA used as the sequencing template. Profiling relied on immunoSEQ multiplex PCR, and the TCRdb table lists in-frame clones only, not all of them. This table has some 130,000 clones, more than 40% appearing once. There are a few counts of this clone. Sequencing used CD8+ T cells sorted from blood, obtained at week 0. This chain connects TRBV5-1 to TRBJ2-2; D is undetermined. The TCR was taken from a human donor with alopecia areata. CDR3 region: CASSASMNTGELFF. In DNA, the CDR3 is TGCGCCAGCAGCGCCTCTATGAACACCGGGGAGCTGTTTTTT.